The sequence of this TCR beta chain was determined in a study of CD8 T cells in ankylosing spondylitis. TCRdb re-analysed the 5' RACE reads in MiXCR, keeping a single row per CDR3 protein. This sample yields 700,000 to 850,000 distinct CDR3 sequences, of which approximately 12% are seen a single time; under 0.6% belongs to the top ten. Study conclusions and caveats: In ankylosing spondylitis patients, matched synovial fluid reportedly showed significant enrichment of disease-linked clones. A TCR beta motif made of several highly homologous variants seemed typical of ankylosing spondylitis blood.

This clonotype has just a few counts. Its antigen is undetermined. The germline V gene encodes CDR1 SEHNR and CDR2 FQNEAQ (reference sequence). The CDR3 loop spans 16 amino acids. The V and J ends lost 5 bases and 3 bases respectively, with 20 bases between them. This sequence joins TRBV7-9 and TRBJ2-7; no clear D gene. This clonotype was sampled from a male donor with ankylosing spondylitis. Sequenced input: blood, either unsorted or a sorted T cell fraction (not recorded which). The CDR3 here is CASSPFYSSKYYEQYF. Here the CDR3 DNA reads TGTGCCAGCAGCCCCTTTTACAGCAGCAAATACTACGAGCAGTACTTC.